This T cell receptor (beta chain) was recorded in a study of cytomegalovirus exposure and HLA in healthy donors. At the level of the study: The same platform used for the 500 to 850 first-cohort repertoires was also used for the roughly 120 validation repertoires, as a later analysis reported. Study results and limitations: Researchers catalogued about 150 TCR beta chains as cytomegalovirus-associated. The classifier, whose performance was assessed in both the original and validation cohorts, reportedly diagnosed cytomegalovirus status with high specificity and sensitivity.

TCRdb keeps only in-frame clones here, not all; method: immunoSEQ multiplex PCR. The sample shows under 300,000 clones, nearly 90% of them seen only once. Comments on this clone: Its target is unknown.

Per germline, CDR1 SEHNR and CDR2 FQNEAQ (reference sequence). This CDR3 is built from 15 residues. V lost 4 bases to trimming and J lost 6 bases; unmatched junction nucleotides: 8. The sequence was obtained from a woman between 18 and 29 years old in good health and CMV-seronegative. Sequences were obtained from PBMCs. The rearrangement joins TRBV7-9 to TRBJ1-5, with 8 bases that match TRBD1. The CDR3 here is CASSSTGGRGQPQHF. The CDR3 nucleotides read TGTGCCAGCAGCTCTACAGGGGGAAGGGGTCAGCCCCAGCATTTT. The full variable domain, its missing parts supplied by reference TRBV7-9 and TRBJ1-5, is DTGVSQNPRHKITKRGQNVTFRCDPISEHNRLYWYRQTLGQGPEFLTYFQNEAQLEKSRLLSDRFSAERPKGSFSTLEIQRTEQGDSAMYLCASSSTGGRGQPQHFGDGTRLSIL.